One sample yielded the 16 T cell receptor beta chains listed below, sequenced in a study of cytomegalovirus exposure and HLA in healthy donors. PCR amplification relied on 60 Vbeta primers (plus 13 Jbeta primers). Profiling relied on immunoSEQ multiplex PCR, and the TCRdb table lists in-frame clones only, not all of them. The profile covers 40,000 or so clones, with almost 70% appearing a single time and 3% to 5% taken by the ten largest. The material sequenced was PBMCs. The receptor source for this set is a man between 40 and 49 years old in good health and CMV-seronegative.

This clone was counted between two and nine times. V is TRBV2 and J is TRBJ2-5, with TRBD2 matching 12 bases. Per germline, CDR1 SNHLY and CDR2 FYNNEI. Trimming at V came to 4 bases and at J to 6 bases, leaving 9 bases not matched to a gene. The CDR3 runs 16 residues. The CDR3 protein is CASSGASGGAVKTQYF. CDR3 sequence (DNA): TGTGCCAGCAGTGGCGCTAGCGGGGGGGCGGTGAAGACCCAGTACTTC.

This chain connects TRBV18 to TRBJ1-1, with a possible D match to TRBD1 (6 bases). The CDR3 is made up of 14 amino acids. CDR1 is KGHSH and CDR2 is LQKENI in the germline V gene. The V end lost 6 bases, the J end lost 0 bases, and 11 bases lay between the germline ends. The CDR3: CASSRDIMNTEAFF. CDR3 nucleotides: TGTGCCAGCTCCCGGGACATCATGAACACTGAAGCTTTCTTT.

J is TRBJ2-7 and V is TRBV11-2; TRBD1 matches at 9 bases. Germline V gene sequence: CDR1 SGHAT, CDR2 FQNNGV. The CDR3 runs to 12 residues. The ends lost 5 bases at V and 5 bases at J; junction bases unmatched: 1. In nucleotides, the CDR3 is TGTGCCAGCAGCCGGGACAGGGACGAGCAGTACTTC. Its protein product is CASSRDRDEQYF. Together with reference TRBV11-2 and TRBJ2-7, the CDR3 gives the full variable domain: EAGVAQSPRYKIIEKRQSVAFWCNPISGHATLYWYQQILGQGPKLLIQFQNNGVVDDSQLPKDRFSAERLKGVDSTLKIQPAKLEDSAVYLCASSRDRDEQYFGPGTRLTVT.

The chain links TRBV29-1 to TRBJ1-2, with TRBD1 as a possible D gene (5 bases). V lost 4 bases, J lost 1 base, and 7 bases lay in between. The CDR3 totals 12 residues. Germline values: CDR1 SQVTM, CDR2 ANQGSEA. In DNA, the CDR3 is TGCAGCGTTGGCGGGGGTAACTATGGCTACACCTTC. Protein: CSVGGGNYGYTF. Based on the CDR3 plus reference TRBV29-1 and TRBJ1-2, the full variable domain is SAVISQKPSRDICQRGTSLTIQCQVDSQVTMMFWYRQQPGQSLTLIATANQGSEATYESGFVIDKFPISRPNLTFSTLTVSNMSPEDSSIYLCSVGGGNYGYTFGSGTRLTVV.

The chain couples TRBV18 to TRBJ1-1; D ambiguous. V lost 5 bases to trimming and J lost 4 bases, with 11 bases between them. Germline CDR1 KGHSH, CDR2 LQKENI. The CDR3 consists of 13 residues. DNA for the CDR3: TGTGCCAGCTCAGGGGAGGGTTCCACTGAAGCTTTCTTT. Translation gives CASSGEGSTEAFF.

This chain uses TRBV7-8 with TRBJ2-7, with 9 bases fitting TRBD2. This CDR3 has 17 residues. Germline assignment: CDR1 SGHVS and CDR2 FQNEAQ. V was clipped by 1 base and J by 0 bases; unmatched bases: 7. CDR3 loop: CASSLGQAGGYSYEQYF. DNA of the CDR3: TGTGCCAGCAGCTTAGGGCAAGCGGGGGGATACTCCTACGAGCAGTACTTC. The full variable domain, completed using reference TRBV7-8 and TRBJ2-7, is GAGVSQSPRYKVAKRGQDVALRCDPISGHVSLFWYQQALGQGPEFLTYFQNEAQLDKSGLPSDRFFAERPEGSVSTLKIQRTQQEDSAVYLCASSLGQAGGYSYEQYFGPGTRLTVT.

This chain's CDR3 is CASRDRGARHYEQYF. The CDR3 bases are TGTGCCAGCCGGGACCGCGGGGCCCGCCACTACGAGCAGTACTTC. V is TRBV6-6 and J is TRBJ2-7, with D possibly TRBD2 on 6 matching bases. Germline CDR1 reads MNHNY; CDR2 reads SVGAGI (reference sequence). Trimming removed 8 bases at V and 3 bases at J, with 20 bases between. The CDR3 length is 15 residues.

The CDR3 DNA reads as TGTGCCTGGAGTACGGGGATGAACACTGAAGCTTTCTTT. Its translation is CAWSTGMNTEAFF. J is TRBJ1-1 and V is TRBV30; no firm D call. Trimming took 2 bases from V and 0 from J, leaving 7 bases between them. Germline V gene data show CDR1 as GTSNPN and CDR2 as SVGIG (reference sequence). CDR3 size: 13 residues.

V usage is TRBV5-4 and J usage is TRBJ2-3; 9 bases match TRBD1. V lost 0 bases, J lost 1 base, and 3 bases stayed unmatched. CDR1 is SGHNT and CDR2 is YYREEE in the germline V gene (reference sequence). The CDR3 totals 16 residues. The CDR3 here is CASSLDRDRGTDTQYF. The DNA for the CDR3 is TGTGCCAGCAGCTTGGACCGGGACAGGGGCACAGATACGCAGTATTTT. Using reference TRBV5-4 and TRBJ2-3 for the parts outside the CDR3, the full variable domain is ETGVTQSPTHLIKTRGQQVTLRCSSQSGHNTVSWYQQALGQGPQFIFQYYREEENGRGNFPPRFSGLQFPNYSSELNVNALELDDSALYLCASSLDRDRGTDTQYFGPGTRLTVL.

The gene calls are TRBV7-8 and TRBJ2-1, with TRBD2 identical over 7 bases. The junction had 7 bases not matched to a gene; V was cut back by 5 bases and J by 12 bases. Germline V gene sequence: CDR1 SGHVS, CDR2 FQNEAQ. The CDR3 covers 12 residues. CDR3 residues: CASSDRGGRQFF. Here the CDR3 DNA reads TGTGCCAGCAGCGATCGAGGCGGGAGGCAGTTCTTC.

This clone was recorded once. The rearrangement joins TRBV4-3 to TRBJ2-2; 8 bases line up with TRBD2. Germline lookup yields CDR1 LGHNA and CDR2 YSLEER. The CDR3 totals 16 residues. J gave up 4 bases and V 5 bases, and 9 bases lay outside the gene matches. The DNA for the CDR3 is TGCGCCAGCAGCTCAGGCGGGGGGCGGGCCACCGGGGAGCTGTTTTTT. Its translation is CASSSGGGRATGELFF.

This clone was picked up a small number of times. The chain has TRBV6-4 and TRBJ2-3; possible D gene TRBD2, 6 bases. CDR3 length: 15 residues. V was clipped by 4 bases and J by 0 bases, with 11 bases between them. Germline V gene data show CDR1 as MRHNA and CDR2 as SNTAGT. The DNA for the CDR3 is TGTGCCAGCAGTGGCGGGGAGGCTAGCACAGATACGCAGTATTTT. Residues: CASSGGEASTDTQYF.

This sequence joins TRBV6-5 and TRBJ2-7, with 8 bases that match TRBD2. This CDR3 comprises 14 residues. With V trimmed by 6 bases and J by 3 bases, 7 bases remained unmatched. CDR1 MNHEY and CDR2 SVGAGI come from the germline V gene. The CDR3 DNA reads as TGTGCCAGCAGGATTAGCGGGGAAAGCTACGAGCAGTACTTC. Protein: CASRISGESYEQYF.

This clone turned up a few times. The J gene is TRBJ2-7, the V gene TRBV19; TRBD1 matches 9 bases. CDR1 and CDR2 (germline): LNHDA, SQIVND (reference sequence). Losses at the gene ends were 6 bases for V and 6 bases for J; bases not matched to a gene: 9. The CDR3 spans 14 residues. In nucleotides, the CDR3 is TGTGCCAGTAGCCCGGGACAGGGTTTTCCCGAGCAGTACTTC. Amino acids: CASSPGQGFPEQYF.

This clone came up a few times. The chain links TRBV21-1 to TRBJ2-1; the table assigns TRBD1, which was not confirmed against the DNA. TRBV21-1 is a recognized pseudogene. The CDR3 sequence is 14 residues long. This chain's CDR3 is CASSKEDRGGEQFF. CDR3 DNA sequence: TGTGCCAGCAGCAAAGAGGACAGGGGTGGCGAGCAGTTCTTC.

The rearrangement links TRBV10-3 to TRBJ1-2, with 7 bases matching TRBD1. Germline V gene lookup returns CDR1 ENHRY and CDR2 SYGVKD. CDR3 length equals 14 residues. J lost 7 bases, V lost 0 bases, and 5 bases had no gene match. CDR3 in DNA: TGTGCCATCAGTGAGTCGATGGCAGGGGGTGGCTACACCTTC. Protein sequence: CAISESMAGGGYTF.